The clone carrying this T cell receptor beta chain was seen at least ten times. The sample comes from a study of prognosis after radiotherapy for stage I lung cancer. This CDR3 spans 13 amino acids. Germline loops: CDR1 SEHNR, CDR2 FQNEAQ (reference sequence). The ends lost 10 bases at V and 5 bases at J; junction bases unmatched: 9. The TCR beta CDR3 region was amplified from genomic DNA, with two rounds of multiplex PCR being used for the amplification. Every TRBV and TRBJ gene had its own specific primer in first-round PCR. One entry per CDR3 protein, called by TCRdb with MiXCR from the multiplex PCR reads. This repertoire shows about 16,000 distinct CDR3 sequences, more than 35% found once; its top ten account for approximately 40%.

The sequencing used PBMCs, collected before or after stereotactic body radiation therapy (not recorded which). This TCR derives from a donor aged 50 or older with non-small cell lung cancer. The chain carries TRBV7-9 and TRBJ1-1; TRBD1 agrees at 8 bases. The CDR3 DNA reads TGTGCCACTAGGGGACAGGCGGAGACTGAAGCTTTCTTT. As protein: CATRGQAETEAFF.